The present entry profiles one T cell receptor (beta chain) with its context. The antigen it recognizes is unknown. Per-nucleotide qualities are absent, and no much larger clonotype sits a single base away. These data are taken from a study of blood T cell repertoires in COVID-19 (dated by TCRdb to about 2020). Study-wide context: Samples covering the acute and convalescent phases of COVID-19 were provided by collaborators in the United States, Italy and Spain. The sample metadata nearly always contained a de-identified subject ID, COVID-19 status, age in years and sex. Where available, HLA class I and class II types were obtained from metadata supplied by the sample provider rather than from assay-based typing. The prospective study material was composed of cDNA or gDNA derived from T cells, B-cell-depleted T cells, or PBMCs. The dataset comprised deeply sampled blood TCRbeta repertoires from subjects exposed to, actively infected with, or recovered from COVID-19. Samples came from the ongoing ImmuneRACE study (first 160 participants) plus 1,254 subjects from 6 global collaborators. The repertoires were released in a freely available public database meant as a resource for research on the immune response to SARS-CoV-2.

The collaborating institutions used their own protocols to collect whole blood in K2EDTA tubes. For TCRbeta analysis, collaborators shipped samples as frozen whole blood, isolated PBMCs, or DNA extracted from either of those sample types. On the study overall, not on this receptor specifically: The quantity of clinical and demographic metadata differed by source and by participant and was supplied without curation.

TCRbeta CDR3 regions were amplified from genomic DNA using the immunoSEQ Assay, a bias-controlled multiplex PCR. In the source study's methods: The number of nucleated cells in each sample was estimated from the amplification of reference gene primers within the assay. Sequence reads were collapsed and filtered to measure the absolute abundance of every unique TCRbeta CDR3 rearrangement. For each sample, productive Simpson clonality was calculated by taking the square root of Simpson's diversity index across productive rearrangements. TCRdb took this table from immuneACCESS and kept in-frame rearrangements with V and J called. Such tables lack part of the clones; where checked against another copy, unresolved V genes explain under half of the gap, and the rest is unexplained. The DNA was the basis for D and trimming; V, J and clone size are from that table. The sample table holds approximately 65,000 clones, of which about nine tenths were seen once. Over 4% of the sample belongs to the ten largest clones.

The CDR3 has 16 amino acids, counting the end cysteine and phenylalanine. The CDR3 DNA has 48 bases and is translated from base 1. CDR1 and CDR2 are read off the germline V gene as SGHAT and FQNNGV. The trim is 5 bases for V and 0 bases for J, with a gap of 16 bases between the germline ends. The sequence was obtained from a woman aged 18-30 years with acute or convalescent COVID-19. Sequences were obtained from peripheral blood. Rearrangement joined TRBV11-2 to TRBJ1-2; confidence is insufficient to name the D gene. The CDR3 is CASSGLMSRANYGYTF. The DNA sequence is as follows: TGTGCCAGCAGCGGTCTTATGAGCCGCGCTAACTATGGCTACACCTTC.